The next 13 T cell receptor beta chains were all read from a single sample in a study of blood T cell repertoires in COVID-19. Produced via immunoSEQ multiplex PCR; TCRdb's table is partial and in-frame only. Among some 250,000 clones listed, about 79% were seen once. Sequencing was performed on peripheral blood. All receptors come from a woman of 80 years or more with acute or convalescent COVID-19.

This clone appeared once. This chain uses TRBV28 with TRBJ1-5; the D is unclear. The CDR3 length is 15 residues. In germline, CDR1 is MDHEN, CDR2 SYDVKM. V was pared by 3 bases and J by 0 bases, with 9 bases between. DNA for the CDR3: TGTGCCAGCAGTTTCGGCAGGAATAGCAATCAGCCCCAGCATTTT. This codes for CASSFGRNSNQPQHF.

The sample holds one count of this clone. The genes are TRBV5-6 and TRBJ2-2, with 11 nucleotides matching TRBD1. The V segment lost 4 bases and the J segment 3 bases; nucleotides outside the gene matches: 8. Germline values: CDR1 SGHDT, CDR2 YYEEEE. The length of the CDR3 is 17 residues. In nucleotides, the CDR3 is TGTGCCAGCAGCAAGGACAGGGGGCGAGTGGACACCGGGGAGCTGTTTTTT. Translation: CASSKDRGRVDTGELFF. The whole variable domain, remainder taken from reference TRBV5-6 and TRBJ2-2, is DAGVTQSPTHLIKTRGQQVTLRCSPKSGHDTVSWYQQALGQGPQFIFQYYEEEERQRGNFPDRFSGHQFPNYSSELNVNALLLGDSALYLCASSKDRGRVDTGELFFGEGSRLTVL.

The rearrangement links TRBV4-1 to TRBJ2-1, with TRBD2 identical over 9 bases. J was trimmed by 5 bases and V by 4 bases; bases with no gene match: 6. Germline V CDR1 and CDR2: MGHRA, YSYEKL. This CDR3 spans 15 amino acids. CDR3 sequence reads: CASSPGLAKDNEQFF. The CDR3 bases are TGCGCCAGCAGCCCGGGACTAGCTAAAGACAATGAGCAGTTCTTC.

The V call is TRBV6-5, the J call TRBJ2-3; 7 bases align to TRBD2. Trimming cost V 8 bases and J 2 bases; bases outside gene matches: 4. The CDR3 loop spans 13 amino acids. CDR1 and CDR2 (germline): MNHEY, SVGAGI. The CDR3 loop is CASGGGNTDTQYF. CDR3 DNA sequence: TGTGCCAGCGGGGGGGGGAACACAGATACGCAGTATTTT.

V usage is TRBV15 and J usage is TRBJ1-5; D is unclear. The CDR3 runs 12 residues. Germline V gene lookup returns CDR1 LNHNV and CDR2 YYDKDF (reference sequence). V was clipped by 1 base and J by 10 bases, with 8 bases between them. In DNA form, the CDR3 reads TGTGCCACCAGCAGAGGATCGGGACCCCAGCATTTT. Encoded protein: CATSRGSGPQHF.

The chain links TRBV28 to TRBJ2-3, with TRBD1 identical over 9 bases. Germline V lookup: CDR1 MDHEN, CDR2 SYDVKM. V gave up 2 bases and J gave up 6 bases; unmatched junction bases: 3. CDR3 length: 14 amino acids. DNA for the CDR3: TGTGCCAGCAGTTTAGGACAGGGGTTGGATACGCAGTATTTT. This codes for CASSLGQGLDTQYF. Using reference TRBV28 and TRBJ2-3 for the parts outside the CDR3, the full variable domain is DVKVTQSSRYLVKRTGEKVFLECVQDMDHENMFWYRQDPGLGLRLIYFSYDVKMKEKGDIPEGYSVSREKKERFSLILESASTNQTSMYLCASSLGQGLDTQYFGPGTRLTVL.

CDR3 in DNA: TGTGCCAGCAGCCAGGGCGGGACTAGCTACGGGGAGCTGTTTTTT. Translation: CASSQGGTSYGELFF. The chain joins TRBV3-1 (or the pseudogene TRBV3-2) to TRBJ2-2; 9 nucleotides match TRBD2. CDR3 length equals 15 residues. CDR1 and CDR2 (germline): LGHDT, YNNKEL (reference sequence). The V and J ends lost 3 bases and 7 bases, in that order; junction bases with no gene match: 6.

This sequence joins TRBV28 and TRBJ2-7; D perhaps matches TRBD2 (6 bases). The CDR3 runs to 15 residues. Trimming left V 3 bases short and J 4 bases short, with 16 bases between. Germline V lookup: CDR1 MDHEN, CDR2 SYDVKM. The CDR3 DNA reads as TGTGCCAGCAGTTTTCGCGGGACCGGGGGTTACGAGCAGTACTTC. It yields the protein CASSFRGTGGYEQYF.

Written as DNA, the CDR3 is TGTGCCAGCAGTGAGGTAGCGCGGTCCGATGAGCAGTTCTTC. The encoded protein is CASSEVARSDEQFF. The chain links TRBV6-1 to TRBJ2-1, with D perhaps TRBD2 (5 bases). The germline V and J ends were trimmed by 3 bases and 8 bases, with 14 bases remaining between them. The CDR3 consists of 14 residues. Germline V CDR1 and CDR2: MNHNS, SASEGT.

The chain links TRBV2 to TRBJ2-3, with 10 positions matching TRBD2. This CDR3 spans 18 amino acids. The germline V gene has CDR1 SNHLY and CDR2 FYNNEI. J lost 6 bases, V lost 2 bases, and 14 bases had no gene match. This chain's CDR3 is CASSEYLTSGGAGDTQYF. The DNA for the CDR3 is TGTGCCAGCAGTGAATATCTCACAAGCGGGGGGGCGGGTGATACGCAGTATTTT.

V usage is TRBV4-1 and J usage is TRBJ1-3, with no clear D. The V and J ends lost 0 bases and 5 bases respectively, with 11 bases between them. The germline V gene encodes CDR1 MGHRA and CDR2 YSYEKL. CDR3 length: 15 amino acids. CDR3: CASSQEGQYRNTIYF. The DNA for the CDR3 is TGCGCCAGCAGCCAAGAGGGCCAGTACAGAAACACCATATATTTT.

Notes on this clone: The sample contains more than one DNA sequence encoding this CDR3. CDR3 DNA: TGTGCCAGCAGCCCCCGGACAGGGAATTCACCCCTCCACTTT. It specifies CASSPRTGNSPLHF. This sequence joins TRBV3-1 (or the pseudogene TRBV3-2) and TRBJ1-6, with 8 bases identical to TRBD1. The CDR3 runs to 14 residues. Trimming at V came to 4 bases and at J to 7 bases, leaving 3 bases not matched to a gene. Germline V gene lookup returns CDR1 LGHDT and CDR2 YNNKEL (reference sequence).

This sequence joins TRBV5-1 and TRBJ1-2; D perhaps matches TRBD1 (5 bases). The germline V gene has CDR1 SGHRS and CDR2 YFSETQ. The V gene lost 5 bases and the J gene lost 8 bases, with 16 bases spanning the gap. This CDR3 region has 13 residues. DNA for the CDR3: TGCGCCAGCAGAGAGGCAGGGTCAGGGGGCTACACCTTC. Amino acids: CASREAGSGGYTF.